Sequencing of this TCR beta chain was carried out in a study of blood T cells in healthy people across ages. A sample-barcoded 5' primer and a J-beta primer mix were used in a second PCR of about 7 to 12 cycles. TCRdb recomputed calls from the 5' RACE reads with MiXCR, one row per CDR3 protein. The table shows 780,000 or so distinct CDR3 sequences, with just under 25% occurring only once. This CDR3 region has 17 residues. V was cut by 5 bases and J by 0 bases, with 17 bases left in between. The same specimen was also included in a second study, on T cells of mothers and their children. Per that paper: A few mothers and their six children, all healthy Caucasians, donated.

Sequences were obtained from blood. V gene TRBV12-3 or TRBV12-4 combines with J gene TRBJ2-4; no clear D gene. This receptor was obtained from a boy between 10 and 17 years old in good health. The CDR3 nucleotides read TGTGCCAGCAGTCTTTCCCCGGTCGACCTAGCCAAAAACATTCAGTACTTC. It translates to CASSLSPVDLAKNIQYF.